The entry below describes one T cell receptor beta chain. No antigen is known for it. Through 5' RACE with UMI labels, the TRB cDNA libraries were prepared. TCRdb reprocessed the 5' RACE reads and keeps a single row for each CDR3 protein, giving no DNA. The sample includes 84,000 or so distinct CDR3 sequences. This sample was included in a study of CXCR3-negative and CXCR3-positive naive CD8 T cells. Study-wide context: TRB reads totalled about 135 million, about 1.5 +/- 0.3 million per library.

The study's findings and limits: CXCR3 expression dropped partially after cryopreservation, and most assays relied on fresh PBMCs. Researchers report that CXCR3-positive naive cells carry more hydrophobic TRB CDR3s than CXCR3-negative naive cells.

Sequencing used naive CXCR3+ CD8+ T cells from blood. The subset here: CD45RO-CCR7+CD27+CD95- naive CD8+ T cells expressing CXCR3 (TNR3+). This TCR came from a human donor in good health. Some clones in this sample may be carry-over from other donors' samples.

CDR3 loop: CASRVGRSSTQYF. The rearrangement links TRBV19 to TRBJ2-3. In germline, CDR1 is LNHDA, CDR2 SQIVND (reference sequence). CDR3 size: 13 residues.